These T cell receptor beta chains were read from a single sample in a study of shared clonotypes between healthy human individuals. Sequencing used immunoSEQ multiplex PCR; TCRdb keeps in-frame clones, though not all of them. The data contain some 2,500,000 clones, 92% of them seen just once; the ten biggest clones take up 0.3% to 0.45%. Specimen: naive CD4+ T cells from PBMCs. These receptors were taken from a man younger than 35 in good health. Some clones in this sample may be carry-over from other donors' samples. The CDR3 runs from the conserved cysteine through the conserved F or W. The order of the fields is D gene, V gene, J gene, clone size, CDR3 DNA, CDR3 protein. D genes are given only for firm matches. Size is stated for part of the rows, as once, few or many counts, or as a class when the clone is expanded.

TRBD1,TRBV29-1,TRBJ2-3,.,TGCAGCGTTCCCCCCCCGGGACAGGGCACAGATACGCAGTATTTT,CSVPPPGQGTDTQYF
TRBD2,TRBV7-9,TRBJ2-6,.,TGTGCCAGCAGCCCCGGGACTAGGAAACTTCCTGGGGCCAACGTCCTGACTTTC,CASSPGTRKLPGANVLTF
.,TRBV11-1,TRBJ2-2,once,.,CASSFRARARTGELFF
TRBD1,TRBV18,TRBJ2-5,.,TGTGCCAGCTCACCTAGGACAGGGCAAGAGACCCAGTACTTC,CASSPRTGQETQYF
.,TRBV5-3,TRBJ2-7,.,TGTGCCAGAAGCTCCCGGGACATGGAAGTCGCCTACGAGCAGTACTTC,CARSSRDMEVAYEQYF
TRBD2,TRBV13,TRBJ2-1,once,TGTGCCAGCACCTGGGAGGGCCGCTCCTACAATGAGCAGTTCTTC,CASTWEGRSYNEQFF
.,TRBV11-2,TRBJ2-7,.,TGTGCCAGCAGCTTATTCCAGCCGGGATACGAGCAGTACTTC,CASSLFQPGYEQYF
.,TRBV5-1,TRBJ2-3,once,TGCGCCAGCAGCTTGGTGGGGGTCACGGCAGATACGCAGTATTTT,CASSLVGVTADTQYF
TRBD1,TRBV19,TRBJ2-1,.,TGTGCCAGTACCCAGACAGGGGGGAATGAGCAGTTCTTC,CASTQTGGNEQFF
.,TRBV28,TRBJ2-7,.,TGTGCCAGCCAGAATCAAGGGGGTTCCTACGAGCAGTACTTC,CASQNQGGSYEQYF
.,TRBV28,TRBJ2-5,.,TGTGCCAGCAGTTTAACCGGGACAAACGCGGGACAAGAGACCCAGTACTTC,CASSLTGTNAGQETQYF
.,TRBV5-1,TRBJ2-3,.,TGCGCCAGCAGCCTGTACAGGGAAGGCACAGATACGCAGTATTTT,CASSLYREGTDTQYF
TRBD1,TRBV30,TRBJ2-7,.,TGTGCCTGGACGTTACAGGGGATAAGTTTGGGGTACGAGCAGTACTTC,CAWTLQGISLGYEQYF
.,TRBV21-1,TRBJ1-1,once,.,CASSKVGTGNTEAFF
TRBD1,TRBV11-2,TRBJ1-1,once,TGTGCCAGCAGCCCCCAGTCGATAAGACAGGGGAACACTGAAGCTTTCTTT,CASSPQSIRQGNTEAFF
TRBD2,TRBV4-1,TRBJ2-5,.,TGCGCCAGCAGGAGACTAGCGGGGCAAGAGACCCAGTACTTC,CASRRLAGQETQYF
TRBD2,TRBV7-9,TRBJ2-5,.,TGTGCCAGCAGCTTATGGGGTAGCGGGAGGTCGGAGACCCAGTACTTC,CASSLWGSGRSETQYF